This TCR beta chain was found in a study of cytotoxic CD8 clonotypes in ibrutinib-treated CLL. Study-wide background: Included were 11 to 12 relapsed/refractory and about 14 treatment-naive patients, of whom about 18 were IGHV unmutated. Patients gave response samples after a median approximately 11 months of treatment, range 6 to 36. Study-level findings and limits: Baseline levels were approached again at progression, after clonality had risen at ibrutinib response.

Worth noting for this clone: Its specificity is not known.

The CDR3 extends over 15 amino acids. V lost 2 bases and J 2 bases, leaving 13 bases between the germline ends. From germline, CDR1 is SGHTS and CDR2 YDEGEE. The repertoire was sequenced with immunoSEQ multiplex PCR; TCRdb's copy has only in-frame clones and lacks some. The data hold about 68,000 clones, with approximately 70% observed a single time. Sequencing used PBMCs, obtained after 12 months of ibrutinib treatment. This rearrangement joins TRBV5-8 to TRBJ1-2, with a weak D call TRBD1 (5 bases). The sequence derives from a human donor with chronic lymphocytic leukemia. The CDR3: CASSFDPGRNYGYTF. Here the CDR3 DNA reads TGTGCCAGCAGCTTTGATCCGGGGCGGAACTATGGCTACACCTTC.